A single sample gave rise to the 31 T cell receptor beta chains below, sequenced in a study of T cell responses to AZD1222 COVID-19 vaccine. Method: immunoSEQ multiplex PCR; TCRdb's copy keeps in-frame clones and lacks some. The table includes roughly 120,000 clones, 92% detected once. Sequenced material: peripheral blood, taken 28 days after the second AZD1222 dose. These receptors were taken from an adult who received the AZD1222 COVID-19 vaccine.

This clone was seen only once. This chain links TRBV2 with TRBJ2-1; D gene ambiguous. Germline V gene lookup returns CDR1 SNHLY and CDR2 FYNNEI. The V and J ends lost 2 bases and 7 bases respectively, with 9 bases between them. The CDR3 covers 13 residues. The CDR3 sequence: CASSESWGNEQFF. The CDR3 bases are TGTGCCAGCAGTGAATCATGGGGAAATGAGCAGTTCTTC. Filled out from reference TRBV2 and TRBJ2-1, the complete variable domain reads EPEVTQTPSHQVTQMGQEVILRCVPISNHLYFYWYRQILGQKVEFLVSFYNNEISEKSEIFDDQFSVERPDGSNFTLKIRSTKLEDSAMYFCASSESWGNEQFFGPGTRLTVL.

The DNA of the CDR3 is TGTGCCAGCAGCTCCGGGGGGGTGGACTCACCCCTCCACTTT. As protein: CASSSGGVDSPLHF. J is TRBJ1-6 and V is TRBV7-3; D may be TRBD1 (5 bases). The germline CDR1 and CDR2 sequences are SGHTA and FQGTGA. The CDR3 extends over 14 amino acids. Between the trimmed V and J ends, which lost 4 bases and 10 bases, there was a span of 14 bases.

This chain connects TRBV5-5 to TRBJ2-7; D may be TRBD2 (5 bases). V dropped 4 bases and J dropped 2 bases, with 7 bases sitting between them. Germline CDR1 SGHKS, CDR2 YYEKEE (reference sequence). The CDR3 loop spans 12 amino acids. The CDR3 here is CASSPGTYEQYF. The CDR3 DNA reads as TGTGCCAGCAGCCCGGGAACCTACGAGCAGTACTTC.

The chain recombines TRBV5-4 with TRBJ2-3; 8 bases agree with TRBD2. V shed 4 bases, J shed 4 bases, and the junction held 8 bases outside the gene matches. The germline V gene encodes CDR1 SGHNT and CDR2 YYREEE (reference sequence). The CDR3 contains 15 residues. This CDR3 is CASSKPGGAPDTQYF. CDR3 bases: TGTGCCAGCAGCAAGCCCGGGGGGGCCCCAGATACGCAGTATTTT.

Here the CDR3 reads CASSLGRNNEQFF. CDR3 DNA: TGTGCCAGCAGCTTGGGCAGGAACAATGAGCAGTTCTTC. V gene TRBV5-6 combines with J gene TRBJ2-1; D call uncertain. This CDR3 is 13 amino acids long. Germline loops: CDR1 SGHDT, CDR2 YYEEEE. The V end lost 0 bases, the J end lost 5 bases, and 6 bases lay between the germline ends.

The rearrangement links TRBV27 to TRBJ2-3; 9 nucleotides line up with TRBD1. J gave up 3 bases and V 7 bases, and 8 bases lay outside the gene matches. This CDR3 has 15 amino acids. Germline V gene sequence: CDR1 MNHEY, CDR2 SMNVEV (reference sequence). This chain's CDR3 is CASTPGTGRTDTQYF. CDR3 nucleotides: TGTGCCAGCACTCCCGGGACAGGGAGGACAGATACGCAGTATTTT.

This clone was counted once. CDR3 bases: TGTGCCAGCAGCTTGGCCGTATCATACGAGCAGTACTTC. Translation gives CASSLAVSYEQYF. The V call is TRBV5-5, the J call TRBJ2-7; D gene uncertain. Per germline, CDR1 SGHKS and CDR2 YYEKEE (reference sequence). The germline V and J ends were trimmed by 0 bases and 4 bases, with 8 bases remaining between them. This CDR3 region has 13 residues.

CDR3 sequence (DNA): TGTGCCAGCAAAGGGGACGATTCCTCTGGAAACACCATATATTTT. Translated, it gives CASKGDDSSGNTIYF. The genes are TRBV9 and TRBJ1-3, with D maybe TRBD1 (5 bases). The ends were cut back, 6 bases at V and 0 bases at J, with 13 bases in the middle. The CDR3 has 15 amino acids. The V gene's germline CDR1 is SGDLS and CDR2 YYNGEE. The full variable domain, with the rest looked up from reference TRBV9 and TRBJ1-3, is DSGVTQTPKHLITATGQRVTLRCSPRSGDLSVYWYQQSLDQGLQFLIQYYNGEERAKGNILERFSAQQFPDLHSELNLSSLELGDSALYFCASKGDDSSGNTIYFGEGSWLTVV.

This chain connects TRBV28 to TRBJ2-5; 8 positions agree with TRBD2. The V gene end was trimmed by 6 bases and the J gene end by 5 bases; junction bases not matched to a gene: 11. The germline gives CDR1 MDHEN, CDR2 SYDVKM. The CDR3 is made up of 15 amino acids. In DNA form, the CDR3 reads TGTGCCAGCAGACAGGCAGCGGGAGTCTGGGAGACCCAGTACTTC. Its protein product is CASRQAAGVWETQYF.

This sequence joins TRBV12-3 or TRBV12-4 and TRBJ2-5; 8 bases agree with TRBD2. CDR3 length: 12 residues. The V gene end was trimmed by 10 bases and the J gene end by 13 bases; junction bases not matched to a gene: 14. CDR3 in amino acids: CANGGGGRSRYF. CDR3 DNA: TGTGCCAACGGGGGGGGCGGGAGGTCCCGGTACTTC.

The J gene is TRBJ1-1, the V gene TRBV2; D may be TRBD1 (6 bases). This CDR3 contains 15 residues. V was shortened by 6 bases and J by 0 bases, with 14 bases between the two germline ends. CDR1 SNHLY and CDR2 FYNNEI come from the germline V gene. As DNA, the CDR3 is TGTGCCAGCAGAACACAGGGAGTGATGAACACTGAAGCTTTCTTT. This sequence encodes CASRTQGVMNTEAFF. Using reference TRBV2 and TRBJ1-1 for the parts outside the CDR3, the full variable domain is EPEVTQTPSHQVTQMGQEVILRCVPISNHLYFYWYRQILGQKVEFLVSFYNNEISEKSEIFDDQFSVERPDGSNFTLKIRSTKLEDSAMYFCASRTQGVMNTEAFFGQGTRLTVV.

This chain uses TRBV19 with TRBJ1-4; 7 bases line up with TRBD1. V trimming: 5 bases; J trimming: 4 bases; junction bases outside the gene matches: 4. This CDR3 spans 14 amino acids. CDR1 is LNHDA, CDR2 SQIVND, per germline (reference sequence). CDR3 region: CASSPGQNNEKLFF. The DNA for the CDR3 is TGTGCCAGTAGTCCGGGACAGAATAATGAAAAACTGTTTTTT. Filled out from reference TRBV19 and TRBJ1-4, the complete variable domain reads DGGITQSPKYLFRKEGQNVTLSCEQNLNHDAMYWYRQDPGQGLRLIYYSQIVNDFQKGDIAEGYSVSREKKESFPLTVTSAQKNPTAFYLCASSPGQNNEKLFFGSGTQLSVL.

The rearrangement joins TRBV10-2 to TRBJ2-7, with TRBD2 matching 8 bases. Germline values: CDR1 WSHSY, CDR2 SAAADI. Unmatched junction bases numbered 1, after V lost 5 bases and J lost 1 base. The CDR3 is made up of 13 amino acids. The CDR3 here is CASSIAGSYEQYF. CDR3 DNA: TGCGCCAGCAGTATAGCGGGATCCTACGAGCAGTACTTC.

The chain's CDR3 is CASSFSRQAQETQYF. In nucleotides, the CDR3 is TGTGCCAGCAGTTTTTCTAGACAGGCCCAAGAGACCCAGTACTTC. The V and J genes are TRBV27 and TRBJ2-5; D might be TRBD1 (6 bases). CDR3 size: 15 residues. The V end lost 3 bases, the J end lost 1 base, and 12 bases lay between the germline ends. CDR1 is MNHEY, CDR2 SMNVEV, per germline (reference sequence).

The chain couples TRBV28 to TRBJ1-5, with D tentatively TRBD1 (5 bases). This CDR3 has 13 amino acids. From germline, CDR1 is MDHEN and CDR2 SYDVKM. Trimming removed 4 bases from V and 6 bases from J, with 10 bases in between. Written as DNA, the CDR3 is TGTGCCAGCAGTTCAGGGAATCTTCAGCCCCAGCATTTT. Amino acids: CASSSGNLQPQHF.

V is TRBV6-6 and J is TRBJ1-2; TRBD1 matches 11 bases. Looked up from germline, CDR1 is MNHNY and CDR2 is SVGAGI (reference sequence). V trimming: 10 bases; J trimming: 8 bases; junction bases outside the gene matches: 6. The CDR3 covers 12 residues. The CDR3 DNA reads TGTGCCATCCGGGACAGGGGGGAAGGCTACACCTTC. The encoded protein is CAIRDRGEGYTF.

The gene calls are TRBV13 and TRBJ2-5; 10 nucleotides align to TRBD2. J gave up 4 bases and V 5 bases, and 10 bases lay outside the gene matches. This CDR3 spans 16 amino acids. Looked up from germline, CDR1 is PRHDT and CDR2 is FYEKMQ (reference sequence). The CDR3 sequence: CASSLTSGTAGETQYF. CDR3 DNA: TGTGCCAGCAGCCTAACTAGCGGGACCGCGGGAGAGACCCAGTACTTC.

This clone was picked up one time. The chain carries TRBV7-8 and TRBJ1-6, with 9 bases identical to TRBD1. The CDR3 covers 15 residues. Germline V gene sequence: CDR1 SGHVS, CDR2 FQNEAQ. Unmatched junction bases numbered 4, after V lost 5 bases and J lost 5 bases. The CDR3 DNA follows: TGTGCCAGCAGCCTGGGACAGGGTGATAATTCACCCCTCCACTTT. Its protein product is CASSLGQGDNSPLHF.

The CDR3 spells CASSRTGGGYGYTF. The CDR3 coding sequence is TGTGCCAGCAGTCGAACAGGGGGCGGCTATGGCTACACCTTC. The chain links TRBV28 to TRBJ1-2; 9 nucleotides agree with TRBD1. V lost 5 bases and J lost 4; bases outside the gene matches: 5. CDR3 size: 14 residues. Germline loops: CDR1 MDHEN, CDR2 SYDVKM.

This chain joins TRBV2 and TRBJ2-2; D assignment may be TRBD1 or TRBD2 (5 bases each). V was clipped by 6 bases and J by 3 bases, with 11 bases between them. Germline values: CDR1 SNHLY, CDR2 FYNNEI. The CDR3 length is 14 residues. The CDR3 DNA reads TGTGCCAGCAGAGCGGACACATACACCGGGGAGCTGTTTTTT. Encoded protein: CASRADTYTGELFF.

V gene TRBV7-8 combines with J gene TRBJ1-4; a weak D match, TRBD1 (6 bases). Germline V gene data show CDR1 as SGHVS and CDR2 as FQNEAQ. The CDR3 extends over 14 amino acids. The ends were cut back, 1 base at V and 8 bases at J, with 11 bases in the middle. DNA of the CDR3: TGTGCCAGCAGCTTAGAGAGGGGGAGAGAAAAACTGTTTTTT. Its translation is CASSLERGREKLFF.

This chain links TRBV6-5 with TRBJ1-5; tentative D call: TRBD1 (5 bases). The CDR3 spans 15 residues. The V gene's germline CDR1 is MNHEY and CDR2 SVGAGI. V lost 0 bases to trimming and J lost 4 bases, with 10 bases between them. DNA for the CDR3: TGTGCCAGCAGTTACTCGGCAGGGAGAAATCAGCCCCAGCATTTT. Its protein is CASSYSAGRNQPQHF.

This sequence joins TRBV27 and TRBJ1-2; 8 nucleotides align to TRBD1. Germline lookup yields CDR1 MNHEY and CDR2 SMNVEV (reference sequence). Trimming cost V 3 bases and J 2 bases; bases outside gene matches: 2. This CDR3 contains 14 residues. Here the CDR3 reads CASSFQGANYGYTF. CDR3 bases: TGTGCCAGCAGTTTCCAGGGGGCAAACTATGGCTACACCTTC.

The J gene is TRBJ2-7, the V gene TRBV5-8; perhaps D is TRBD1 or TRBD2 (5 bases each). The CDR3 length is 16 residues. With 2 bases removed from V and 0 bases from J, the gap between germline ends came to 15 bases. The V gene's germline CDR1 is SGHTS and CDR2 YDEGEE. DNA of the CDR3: TGTGCCAGCAGCTTACCCGGGACGACGAGCTCCTACGAGCAGTACTTC. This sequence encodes CASSLPGTTSSYEQYF.

Written as DNA, the CDR3 is TGTGCCAGCAGTTCCCAGATTGGAGAGACCCAGTACTTC. It specifies CASSSQIGETQYF. The V call is TRBV2, the J call TRBJ2-5, with D unresolved. CDR1 and CDR2 (germline): SNHLY, FYNNEI. The CDR3 sequence is 13 residues long. V lost 5 bases, J lost 4 bases, and 11 bases lay in between.

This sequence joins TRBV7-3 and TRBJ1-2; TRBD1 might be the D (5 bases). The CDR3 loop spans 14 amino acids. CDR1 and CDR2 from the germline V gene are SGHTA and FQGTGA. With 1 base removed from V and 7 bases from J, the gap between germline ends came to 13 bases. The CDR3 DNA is TGTGCCAGCAGCTTAAATTTGGGGCCGGGTGGCTACACCTTC. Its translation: CASSLNLGPGGYTF.

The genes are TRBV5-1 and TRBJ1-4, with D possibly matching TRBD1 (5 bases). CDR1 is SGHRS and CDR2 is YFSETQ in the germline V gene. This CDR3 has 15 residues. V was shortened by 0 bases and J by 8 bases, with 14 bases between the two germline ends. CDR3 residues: CASSLDGRVGEKLFF. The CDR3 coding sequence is TGCGCCAGCAGCTTGGACGGCAGGGTAGGGGAAAAACTGTTTTTT. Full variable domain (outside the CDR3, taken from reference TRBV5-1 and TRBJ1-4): KAGVTQTPRYLIKTRGQQVTLSCSPISGHRSVSWYQQTPGQGLQFLFEYFSETQRNKGNFPGRFSGRQFSNSRSEMNVSTLELGDSALYLCASSLDGRVGEKLFFGSGTQLSVL.

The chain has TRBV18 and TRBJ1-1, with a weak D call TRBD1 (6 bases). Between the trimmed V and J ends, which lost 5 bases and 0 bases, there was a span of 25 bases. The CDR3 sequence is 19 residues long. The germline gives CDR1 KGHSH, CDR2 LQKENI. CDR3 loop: CASSFQTPGATIMNTEAFF. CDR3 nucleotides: TGTGCCAGCTCATTCCAAACTCCAGGGGCGACTATAATGAACACTGAAGCTTTCTTT.

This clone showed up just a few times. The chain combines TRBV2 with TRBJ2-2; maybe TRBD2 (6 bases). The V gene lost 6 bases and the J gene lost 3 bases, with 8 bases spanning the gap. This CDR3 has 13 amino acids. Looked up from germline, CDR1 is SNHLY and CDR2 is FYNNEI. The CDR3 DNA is TGTGCCAGCAGGGGGGGAGACACCGGGGAGCTGTTTTTT. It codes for CASRGGDTGELFF.

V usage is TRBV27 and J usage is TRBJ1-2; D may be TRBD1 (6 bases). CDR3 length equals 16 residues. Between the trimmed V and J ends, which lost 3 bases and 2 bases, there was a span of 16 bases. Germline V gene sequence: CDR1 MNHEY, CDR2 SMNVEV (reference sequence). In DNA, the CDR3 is TGTGCCAGCAGTTTGAGGGGGGGGAGGAGGAACTATGGCTACACCTTC. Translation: CASSLRGGRRNYGYTF.

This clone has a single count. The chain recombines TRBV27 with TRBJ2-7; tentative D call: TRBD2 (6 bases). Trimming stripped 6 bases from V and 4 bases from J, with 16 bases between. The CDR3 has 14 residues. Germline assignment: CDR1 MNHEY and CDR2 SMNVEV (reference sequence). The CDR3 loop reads CASSQTSPGYEQYF. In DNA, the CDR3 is TGTGCCAGCAGCCAAACTAGCCCGGGATACGAGCAGTACTTC.